This note documents a single T cell receptor (beta chain) sequence. What this receptor recognizes is not known. The input lacks base qualities; no much larger clone sits a single base away. Libraries were made using 5' RACE. The data were produced on an Illumina MiSeq. TCRdb ran its own pipeline on the public reads, namely fastp trimming at Q25 and MiXCR clone calling, and kept in-frame beta chains. CDR3 protein duplicates are merged, each entry listing the most common genes and DNA. The sample contains around 63,000 distinct CDR3 sequences, 15% to 20% of them found a single time. Less than 6% of the sample rests with the top ten. The data were obtained in a study of T cells of healthy individuals (dated by TCRdb to between 2018 and 2020). This clonotype was sampled from a human donor in good health.

The sequenced DNA: TGTGCCAGCTCCCGATACACTGAAGCTTTCTTT. Translated, it gives CASSRYTEAFF. Here the chain combines TRBV6-4 and TRBJ1-1; the D gene cannot be named for sure. The CDR3 starts with the cysteine, ends with the phenylalanine, and has 11 residues. The only DNA kept is the CDR3, 33 bases in frame from the first base. Deletion took 8 bases off V and 3 bases off J, with a span of 7 bases between the germline ends. CDR1 and CDR2 were assigned from the germline V gene as MRHNA and SNTAGT.